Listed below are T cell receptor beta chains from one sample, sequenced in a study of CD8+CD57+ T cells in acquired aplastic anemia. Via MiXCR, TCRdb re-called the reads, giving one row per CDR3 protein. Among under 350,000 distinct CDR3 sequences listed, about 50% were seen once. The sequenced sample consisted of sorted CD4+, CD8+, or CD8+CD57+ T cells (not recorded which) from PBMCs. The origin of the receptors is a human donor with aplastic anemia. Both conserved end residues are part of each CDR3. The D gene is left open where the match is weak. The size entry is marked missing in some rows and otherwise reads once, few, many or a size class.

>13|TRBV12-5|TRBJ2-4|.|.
CASSLVGIDIQYF
TGTGCCAGCAGTTTAGTTGGTATAGACATTCAGTACTTC
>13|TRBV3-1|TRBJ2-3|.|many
CASSPRGTDTQYF
TGTGCCAGCAGCCCGAGGGGCACAGATACGCAGTATTTT
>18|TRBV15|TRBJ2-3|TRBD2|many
CATSRVLGTSGGTDTQYF
TGTGCCACCAGCAGAGTGCTCGGGACTAGCGGGGGGACCGATACGCAGTATTTT
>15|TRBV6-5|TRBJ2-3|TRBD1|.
CASRQGMGITDTQYF
TGTGCCAGCAGACAGGGGATGGGGATCACAGATACGCAGTATTTT
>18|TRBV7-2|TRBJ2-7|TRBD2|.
CASSLVGSGRISSYEQYF
TGTGCCAGCAGCTTAGTTGGTAGCGGGAGGATTAGCTCCTACGAGCAGTACTTC
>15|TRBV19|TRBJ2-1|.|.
CASGDGSGLYNEQFF
TGTGCCAGTGGCGACGGGTCGGGACTTTACAATGAGCAGTTCTTC
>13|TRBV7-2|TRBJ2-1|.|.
CASSSERTNEQFF
TGTGCCAGCAGCTCGGAGCGGACCAATGAGCAGTTCTTC
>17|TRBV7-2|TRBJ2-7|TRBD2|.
CASSLAYPASGRREQYF
TGTGCCAGCAGCTTAGCTTATCCGGCTAGCGGGAGGCGGGAGCAGTACTTC
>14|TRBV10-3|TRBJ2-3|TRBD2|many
CAISPGLVIDTQYF
TGTGCCATCAGTCCGGGACTAGTAATAGATACGCAGTATTTT
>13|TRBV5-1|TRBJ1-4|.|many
CASSPGAFEKLFF
TGCGCCAGCAGCCCCGGGGCTTTTGAAAAACTGTTTTTT
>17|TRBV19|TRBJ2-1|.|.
CASSIRPGGSSYNEQFF
TGTGCCAGTAGTATCCGCCCCGGTGGGAGCTCCTACAATGAGCAGTTCTTC
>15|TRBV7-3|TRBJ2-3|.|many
CASSSTAGPTDTQYF
TGTGCCAGCAGCTCCACGGCGGGGCCCACAGATACGCAGTATTTT
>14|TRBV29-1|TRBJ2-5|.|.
CSVAWLSAQETQYF
TGCAGCGTTGCCTGGCTTTCAGCACAAGAGACCCAGTACTTC
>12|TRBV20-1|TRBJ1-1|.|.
CSASRDWTEAFF
TGCAGTGCTAGCCGGGACTGGACTGAAGCTTTCTTT
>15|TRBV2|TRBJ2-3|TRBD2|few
CASSGEGRRTDTQYF
TGTGCCAGCAGTGGGGAGGGTAGACGCACAGATACGCAGTATTTT
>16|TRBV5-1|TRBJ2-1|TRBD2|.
CASSQEGLAGGDEQFF
TGCGCCAGCAGCCAAGAGGGGCTAGCGGGAGGGGACGAGCAGTTCTTC
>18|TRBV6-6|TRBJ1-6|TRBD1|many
CASSPGTGGRYIASPLHF
TGTGCCAGCAGTCCCGGGACAGGGGGCCGGTATATTGCTTCACCCCTCCACTTT
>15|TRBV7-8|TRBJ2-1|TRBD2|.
CASKQAGDGISEQFF
TGTGCCAGCAAACAAGCGGGAGACGGGATTAGTGAGCAGTTCTTC
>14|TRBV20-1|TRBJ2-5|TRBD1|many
CSASGTGVAETQYF
TGCAGTGCTAGCGGGACAGGGGTTGCAGAGACCCAGTACTTC
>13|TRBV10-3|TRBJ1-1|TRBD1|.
CASSDRDDTEAFF
TGTGCCAGCAGCGACAGGGACGACACTGAAGCTTTCTTT
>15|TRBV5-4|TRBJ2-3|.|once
CASSLTASSTDTQYF
TGTGCCAGCAGCTTGACAGCGTCATCCACAGATACGCAGTATTTT
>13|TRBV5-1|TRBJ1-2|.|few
CASSEDTLFGYTF
TGCGCCAGCAGTGAGGACACCCTATTTGGCTACACCTTC
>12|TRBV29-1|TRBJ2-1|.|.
CSVGAGPMGQFF
TGCAGCGTTGGGGCAGGGCCAATGGGGCAGTTCTTC
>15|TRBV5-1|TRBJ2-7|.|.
CASSLGRGDSYEQYF
TGCGCCAGCAGCTTGGGTCGGGGGGACAGCTACGAGCAGTACTTC
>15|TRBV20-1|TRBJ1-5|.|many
CSARRFVGSNQPQHF
TGCAGTGCTAGAAGATTTGTTGGTAGCAATCAGCCCCAGCATTTT
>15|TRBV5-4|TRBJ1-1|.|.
CASSLIQGSNTEAFF
TGTGCCAGCAGCTTGATCCAGGGTTCGAACACTGAAGCTTTCTTT
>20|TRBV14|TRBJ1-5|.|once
CASSPQGEMFAGYSNQPQHF
TGTGCCAGCAGCCCCCAGGGTGAAATGTTCGCGGGGTATAGCAATCAGCCCCAGCATTTT
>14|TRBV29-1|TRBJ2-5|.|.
CSVDGGVLYNEQSF
TGCAGCGTGGACGGTGGGGTATTATACAATGAGCAGTCCTTC
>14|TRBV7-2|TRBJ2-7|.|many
CASSLAHLAYEQYF
TGTGCCAGCAGCTTAGCGCATTTGGCCTACGAGCAGTACTTC
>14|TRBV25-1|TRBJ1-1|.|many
CASSDGRGNTEAFF
TGTGCCAGCAGTGACGGCAGGGGTAACACTGAAGCTTTCTTT
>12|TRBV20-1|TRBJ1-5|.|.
CSASDGGQPQHF
TGCAGTGCCTCGGACGGTGGTCAGCCCCAGCATTTT
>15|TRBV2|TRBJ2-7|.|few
CASSEAGGNQYEQYF
TGTGCCAGCAGTGAAGCGGGCGGGAATCAGTACGAGCAGTACTTC
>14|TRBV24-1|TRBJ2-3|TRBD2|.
CATSAASGRSEQYF
TGTGCCACCAGTGCCGCTAGCGGGAGATCTGAGCAGTATTTT
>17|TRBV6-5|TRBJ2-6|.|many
CASSYSMGYSGANVLTF
TGTGCCAGCAGTTACTCGATGGGGTACTCTGGGGCCAACGTCCTGACTTTC
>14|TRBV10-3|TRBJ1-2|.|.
CAISEKGPNYGYTF
TGTGCCATCAGTGAAAAGGGACCAAACTATGGCTACACCTTC
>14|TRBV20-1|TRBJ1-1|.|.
CSASLGVANTEAFF
TGCAGTGCCAGTCTGGGAGTGGCGAACACTGAAGCTTTCTTT